This entry features one T cell receptor (beta chain) sequence. Its matching antigen is unknown. This sample is drawn from a study of CXCR3-negative and CXCR3-positive naive CD8 T cells. Broader study findings: CXCR3-positive naive cells had TRB CDR3s that were more hydrophobic than CXCR3-negative naive cells had.

CDR3 length: 15 residues. Germline V gene lookup returns CDR1 SGHVS and CDR2 FNYEAQ. Libraries of TRB cDNA were made by 5' RACE and carried UMIs. With the 5' RACE reads reprocessed, TCRdb shows one record per CDR3 protein and no DNA. Across about 60,000 distinct CDR3 sequences, the top ten clones capture about 0.57% of the sample. The receptor's source is a human donor in good health. Some clones in this sample may be carry-over from other donors' samples. Specimen: naive CXCR3+ CD8+ T cells from blood. The sample's subset: CD45RO-CCR7+CD27+CD95- naive CD8+ T cells expressing CXCR3 (TNR3+). V and J are TRBV7-6 and TRBJ2-7; TCRdb proposes TRBD1, but this gene call is untestable without DNA. CDR3 loop: CASTRGQAFPYEQYF. Combining the CDR3 with reference TRBV7-6 and TRBJ2-7 gives the whole variable domain GAGVSQSPRYKVTKRGQDVALRCDPISGHVSLYWYRQALGQGPEFLTYFNYEAQQDKSGLPNDRFSAERPEGSISTLTIQRTEQRDSAMYRCASTRGQAFPYEQYFGPGTRLTVT.